The clone carrying this T cell receptor (beta chain) showed up many times. What it binds is unknown. This record belongs to a study of T cell repertoires in cytomegalovirus infection. General observations from the study: Adding up the frequency of public TCR beta families identified people who carried CMV plus the relevant HLA. Clonotypes of TCR beta that were HLA-C-restricted and CMV-specific dominated the ex vivo response.

After removal of 2 bases from V and 4 bases from J, the junction contained 4 bases not matched to a gene. This CDR3 contains 14 residues. Germline values: CDR1 MNHEY, CDR2 SMNVEV (reference sequence). MiXCR was run by TCRdb on the reads, yielding one entry per CDR3 protein. The sample has approximately 500,000 distinct CDR3 sequences; more than 15% are singletons. J is TRBJ1-1 and V is TRBV27, with TRBD1 matching 7 bases. The receptor comes from a human donor in good health (CMV status not recorded). Some clones in this sample may be carry-over from other donors' samples. Sequences were obtained from CD8+ T cells from PBMCs. The CDR3: CASSLMAGGTEAFF. The CDR3 DNA sequence: TGTGCCAGCAGTTTAATGGCAGGGGGCACTGAAGCTTTCTTT.